This TCR beta chain was captured by sequencing in a study of spatial heterogeneity in lung cancer. The study, taken as a whole, reports: For expanded intratumoral alpha and beta TCRs, counts tracked tumor mutation counts. Numbers of ubiquitous and regional expanded TCRs tracked ubiquitous and regional nonsynonymous mutation counts, respectively.

For this clonotype: Its cognate antigen is unknown.

TCRdb redid the calling of the 5' RACE reads with MiXCR, one entry per CDR3 protein. The table includes approximately 12,000 distinct CDR3 sequences, about an eighth detected once. Indicated time point: sample taken at primary tumor resection. A total of around 67 untreated early-stage non-small cell lung cancer patients served as donors. The input material, whole RNA from tumor, nontumor lung or frozen PBMC, was sequenced unsorted. The clonotype originates from a female donor with early-stage non-small cell lung cancer. The source material was lung tumor tissue, sampled at surgery.

In DNA, the CDR3 is TGCAGTGCTAGAGAGGCGGGAGGAAAGACCCAGTACTTC. Protein: CSAREAGGKTQYF. This chain uses TRBV20-1 with TRBJ2-5, with 8 bases identical to TRBD2. CDR1 is DFQATT and CDR2 is SNEGSKA in the germline V gene (reference sequence). J lost 6 bases, V lost 0 bases, and 3 bases had no gene match. The CDR3 is made up of 13 amino acids.